This T cell receptor beta chain originates from a study of tumor-infiltrating lymphocytes in primary liver carcinoma. Overall study context: The study enrolled male and female patients aged 30 to 69 years.

In the case of this clonotype: The germline gene is not matched at one end of the junction; a read error may be the cause.

The CDR3 runs 14 residues. Germline CDR1 SGHAT, CDR2 FQDESV (reference sequence). Both RNA and DNA were isolated together from approximately 22-30 mg of bulk tissue that had not been sorted. With 500 ng total RNA as template and a constant-region primer, TCR beta cDNA was made. Nested multiplex PCR, run for three rounds with slightly modified ARM-PCR, yielded TCR beta libraries. PCR rounds one and two used TRBV1-TRBV30 forward primers with a C-beta reverse primer for about 11 cycles each. Each CDR3 protein gets one entry after TCRdb re-called the multiplex PCR reads with MiXCR. The table includes 90,000 to 100,000 distinct CDR3 sequences, 69% detected once.

This chain uses TRBV11-1 with TRBJ2-7, with D possibly being TRBD1 or TRBD2 (5 bases each). The TCR comes from a woman aged 55-70 years with primary liver carcinoma and hepatitis B virus infection. The sequenced material came from liver tumor tissue from sampling region 5. This sample's subset: tumor region T5, tumor centre. CDR3 bases: TGTGCCAGCGGCCTTTGGGGGACCTCCTACGAGCAGTATTTC. Its translation: CASGLWGTSYEQYF.